A few counts support the clone carrying this T cell receptor beta chain. This record comes from a study of cytomegalovirus exposure and HLA in healthy donors. With 1 base clipped from V and 8 bases from J, the junction kept 9 bases outside the gene matches. Looked up from germline, CDR1 is SGHRS and CDR2 is YFSETQ. CDR3 size: 15 residues. Primers: 60 Vbeta forward and 13 Jbeta reverse. Profiled with immunoSEQ multiplex PCR; TCRdb holds only in-frame clones, not every one. The sample consists of under 130,000 clones, 83% of them appearing once. The chain is built from TRBV5-1 and TRBJ2-1; TRBD1 agrees at 7 bases. This clonotype originated in a man aged 18 to 35 in good health and CMV-seronegative. The sample comprised PBMCs. The CDR3 spells CASSLQQGSMDEQFF. In DNA, the CDR3 is TGCGCCAGCAGCTTGCAACAGGGGTCTATGGATGAGCAGTTCTTC.